This entry concerns a single TCR beta chain. The data were obtained in a study of shared clonotypes between healthy human individuals. With 4 bases removed from V and 0 bases from J, the gap between germline ends came to 10 bases. The CDR3 totals 15 residues. The germline CDR1 and CDR2 sequences are SGHRS and YFSETQ. TCRdb's copy holds only in-frame clones and misses some; the assay was immunoSEQ multiplex PCR. In the table there are 730,000 or so clones, less than 80% of which are singletons. The source of this sequence is a woman aged 25 to 39 in good health. Sequenced: memory CD4+ T cells sorted from blood. Stated subset: CD45RA-negative fraction. V is TRBV5-1 and J is TRBJ1-4, with D unresolved. The CDR3 protein is CASSPQDATNEKLFF. CDR3 DNA: TGCGCCAGCAGCCCCCAGGATGCAACTAATGAAAAACTGTTTTTT.